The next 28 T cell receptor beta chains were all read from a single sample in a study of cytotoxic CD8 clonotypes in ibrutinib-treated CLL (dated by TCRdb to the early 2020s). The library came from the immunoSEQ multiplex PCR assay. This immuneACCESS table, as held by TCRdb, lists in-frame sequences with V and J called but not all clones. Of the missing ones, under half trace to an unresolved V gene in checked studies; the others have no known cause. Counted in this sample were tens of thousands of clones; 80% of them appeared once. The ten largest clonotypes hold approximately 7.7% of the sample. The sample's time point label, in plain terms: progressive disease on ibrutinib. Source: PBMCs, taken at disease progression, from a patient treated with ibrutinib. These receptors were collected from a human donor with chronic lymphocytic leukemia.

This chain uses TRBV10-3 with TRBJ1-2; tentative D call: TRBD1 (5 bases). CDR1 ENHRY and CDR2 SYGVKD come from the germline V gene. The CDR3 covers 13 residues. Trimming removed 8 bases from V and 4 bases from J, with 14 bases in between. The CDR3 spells CAIATELAYGYTF. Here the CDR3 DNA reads TGTGCCATCGCGACAGAGTTGGCCTATGGCTACACCTTC.

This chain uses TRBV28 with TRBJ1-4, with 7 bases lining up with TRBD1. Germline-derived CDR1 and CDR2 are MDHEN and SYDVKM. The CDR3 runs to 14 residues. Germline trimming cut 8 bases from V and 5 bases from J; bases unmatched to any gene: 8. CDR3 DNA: TGTGCCAGCGGAGGACAGGCTGGAAATGAAAAACTGTTTTTT. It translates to CASGGQAGNEKLFF.

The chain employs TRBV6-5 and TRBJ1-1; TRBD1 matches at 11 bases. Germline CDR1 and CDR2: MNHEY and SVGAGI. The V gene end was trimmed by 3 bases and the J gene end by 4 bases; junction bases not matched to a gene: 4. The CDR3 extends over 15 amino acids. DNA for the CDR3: TGTGCCAGCAGTTATGGGACAGGGGGGGTCACTGAAGCTTTCTTT. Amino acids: CASSYGTGGVTEAFF.

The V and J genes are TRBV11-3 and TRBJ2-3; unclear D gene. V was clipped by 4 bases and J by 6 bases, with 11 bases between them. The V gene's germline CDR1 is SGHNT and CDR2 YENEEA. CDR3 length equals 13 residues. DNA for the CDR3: TGTGCCAGCAGCTCGCCCCGGTTGGATACGCAGTATTTT. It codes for CASSSPRLDTQYF.

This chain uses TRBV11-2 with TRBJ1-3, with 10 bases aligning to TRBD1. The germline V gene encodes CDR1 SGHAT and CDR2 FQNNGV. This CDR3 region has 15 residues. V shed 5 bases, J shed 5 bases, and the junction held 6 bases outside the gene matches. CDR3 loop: CASSPRTGGRNTIYF. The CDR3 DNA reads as TGTGCCAGCAGCCCTCGGACAGGGGGAAGAAACACCATATATTTT.

CDR3 DNA: TGTGCCAGCAGCTTAGCAGCTTCAGGGACCCAGTACTTC. Residues: CASSLAASGTQYF. This sequence joins TRBV7-9 and TRBJ2-5; D uncertain. Germline-derived CDR1 and CDR2 are SEHNR and FQNEAQ (reference sequence). V lost 0 bases, J lost 7 bases, and 9 bases lay in between. This CDR3 is built from 13 residues.

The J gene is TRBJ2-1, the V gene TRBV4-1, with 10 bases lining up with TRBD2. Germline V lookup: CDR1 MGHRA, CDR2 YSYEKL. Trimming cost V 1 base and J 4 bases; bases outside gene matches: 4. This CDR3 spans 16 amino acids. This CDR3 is CASSQGASGGYNEQFF. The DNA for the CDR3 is TGCGCCAGCAGCCAAGGGGCTAGCGGGGGATACAATGAGCAGTTCTTC.

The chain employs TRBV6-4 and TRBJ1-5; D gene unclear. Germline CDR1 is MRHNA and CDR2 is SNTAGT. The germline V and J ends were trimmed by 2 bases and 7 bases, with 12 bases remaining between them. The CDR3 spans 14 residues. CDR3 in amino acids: CASSDDPGGQPQHF. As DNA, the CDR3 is TGTGCCAGCAGTGACGATCCAGGTGGGCAGCCCCAGCATTTT.

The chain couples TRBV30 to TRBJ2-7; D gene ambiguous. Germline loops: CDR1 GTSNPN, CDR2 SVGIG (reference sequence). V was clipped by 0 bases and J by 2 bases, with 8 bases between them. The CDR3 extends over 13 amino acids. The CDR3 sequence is CAWSVAAPYEQYF. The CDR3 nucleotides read TGTGCCTGGAGTGTGGCAGCCCCCTACGAGCAGTACTTC.

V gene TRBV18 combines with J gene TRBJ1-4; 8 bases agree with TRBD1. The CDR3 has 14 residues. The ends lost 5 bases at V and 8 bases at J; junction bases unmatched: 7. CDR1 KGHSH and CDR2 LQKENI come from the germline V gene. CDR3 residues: CASSTTGVNEKLFF. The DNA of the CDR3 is TGTGCCAGCTCAACGACAGGGGTGAACGAAAAACTGTTTTTT.

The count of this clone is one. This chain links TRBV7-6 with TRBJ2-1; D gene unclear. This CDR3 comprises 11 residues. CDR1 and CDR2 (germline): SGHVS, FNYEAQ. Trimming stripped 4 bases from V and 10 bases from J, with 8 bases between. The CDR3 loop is CASSYLHEQFF. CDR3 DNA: TGTGCCAGCAGCTACCTCCACGAGCAGTTCTTC. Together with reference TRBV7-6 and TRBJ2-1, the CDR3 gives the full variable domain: GAGVSQSPRYKVTKRGQDVALRCDPISGHVSLYWYRQALGQGPEFLTYFNYEAQQDKSGLPNDRFSAERPEGSISTLTIQRTEQRDSAMYRCASSYLHEQFFGPGTRLTVL.

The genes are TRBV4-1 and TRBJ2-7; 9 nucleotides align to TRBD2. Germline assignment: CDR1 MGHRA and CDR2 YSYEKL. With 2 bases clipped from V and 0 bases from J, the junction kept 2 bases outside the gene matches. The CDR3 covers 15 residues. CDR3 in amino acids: CASSQLAGPSYEQYF. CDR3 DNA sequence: TGCGCCAGCAGCCAACTAGCGGGACCCTCCTACGAGCAGTACTTC.

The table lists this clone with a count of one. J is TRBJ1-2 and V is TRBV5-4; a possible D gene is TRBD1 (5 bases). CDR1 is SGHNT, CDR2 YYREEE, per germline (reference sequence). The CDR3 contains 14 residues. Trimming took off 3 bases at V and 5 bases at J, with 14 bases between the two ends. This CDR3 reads CASSSGQGTYGYTF. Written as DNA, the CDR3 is TGTGCCAGCAGCTCGGGTCAGGGAACGTATGGCTACACCTTC.

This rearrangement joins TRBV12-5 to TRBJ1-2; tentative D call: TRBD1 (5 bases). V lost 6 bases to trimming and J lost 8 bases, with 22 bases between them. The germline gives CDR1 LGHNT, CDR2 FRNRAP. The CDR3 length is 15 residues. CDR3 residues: CASGASGRARVGYTF. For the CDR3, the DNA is TGTGCTAGTGGCGCTTCCGGCAGGGCCCGAGTAGGCTACACCTTC.

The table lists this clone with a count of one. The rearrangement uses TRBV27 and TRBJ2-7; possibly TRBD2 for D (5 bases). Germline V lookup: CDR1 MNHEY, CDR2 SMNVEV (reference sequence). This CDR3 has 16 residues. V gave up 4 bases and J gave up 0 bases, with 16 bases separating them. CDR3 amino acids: CASSWVAGRDSYEQYF. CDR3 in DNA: TGTGCCAGCAGTTGGGTTGCGGGTCGGGACTCCTACGAGCAGTACTTC.

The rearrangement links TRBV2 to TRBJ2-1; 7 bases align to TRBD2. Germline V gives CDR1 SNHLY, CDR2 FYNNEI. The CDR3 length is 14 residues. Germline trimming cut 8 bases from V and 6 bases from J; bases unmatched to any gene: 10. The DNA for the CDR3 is TGTGCCAGCTCCGGGCAGGGAGGGAGCAATGAGCAGTTCTTC. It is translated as CASSGQGGSNEQFF.

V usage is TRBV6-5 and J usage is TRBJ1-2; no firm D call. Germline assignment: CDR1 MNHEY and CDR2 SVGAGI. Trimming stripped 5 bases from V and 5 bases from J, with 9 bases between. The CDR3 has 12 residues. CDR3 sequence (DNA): TGTGCCAGCAGTCAGGACCAATATGGCTACACCTTC. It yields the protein CASSQDQYGYTF.

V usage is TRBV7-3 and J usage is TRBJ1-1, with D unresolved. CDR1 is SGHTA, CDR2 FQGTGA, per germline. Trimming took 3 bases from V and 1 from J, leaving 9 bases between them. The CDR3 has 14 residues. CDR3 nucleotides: TGTGCCAGCAGCTTGAAAAGGGCGAACACTGAAGCTTTCTTT. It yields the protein CASSLKRANTEAFF.

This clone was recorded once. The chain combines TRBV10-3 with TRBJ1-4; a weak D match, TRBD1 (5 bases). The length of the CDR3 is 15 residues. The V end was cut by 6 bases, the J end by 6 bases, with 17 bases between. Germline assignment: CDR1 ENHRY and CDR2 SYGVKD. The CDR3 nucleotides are TGTGCCATCAGCGACAGCAACCTTAGCGATGAAAAACTGTTTTTT. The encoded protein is CAISDSNLSDEKLFF.

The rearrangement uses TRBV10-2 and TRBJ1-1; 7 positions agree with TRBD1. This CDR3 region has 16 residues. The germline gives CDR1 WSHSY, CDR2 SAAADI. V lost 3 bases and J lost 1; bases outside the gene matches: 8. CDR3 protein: CASSEQGRVGNTEAFF. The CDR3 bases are TGCGCCAGCAGTGAACAGGGGCGCGTAGGGAACACTGAAGCTTTCTTT.

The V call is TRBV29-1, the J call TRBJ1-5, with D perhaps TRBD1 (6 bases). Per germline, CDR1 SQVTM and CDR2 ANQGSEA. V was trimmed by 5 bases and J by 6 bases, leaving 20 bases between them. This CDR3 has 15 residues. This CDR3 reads CSVTDRRVVFQPQHF. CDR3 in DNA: TGCAGCGTTACAGACAGGCGTGTGGTGTTTCAGCCCCAGCATTTT.

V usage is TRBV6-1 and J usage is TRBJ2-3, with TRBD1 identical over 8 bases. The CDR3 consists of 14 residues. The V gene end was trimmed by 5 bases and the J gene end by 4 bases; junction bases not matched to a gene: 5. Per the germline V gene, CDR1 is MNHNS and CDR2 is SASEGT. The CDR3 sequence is CASSRTGSADTQYF. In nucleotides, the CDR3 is TGTGCCAGCAGTCGGACAGGGTCGGCAGATACGCAGTATTTT.

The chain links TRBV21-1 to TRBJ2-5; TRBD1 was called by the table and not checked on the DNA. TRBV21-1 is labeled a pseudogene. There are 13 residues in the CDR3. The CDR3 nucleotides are TGTGCCTCCCGGGACAGAGGTCCCGGGACCCAGTACTTC. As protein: CASRDRGPGTQYF.

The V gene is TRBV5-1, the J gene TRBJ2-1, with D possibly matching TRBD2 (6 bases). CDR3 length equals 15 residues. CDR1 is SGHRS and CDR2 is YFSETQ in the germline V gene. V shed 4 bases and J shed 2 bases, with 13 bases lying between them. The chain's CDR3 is CASSLDYQPYNEQFF. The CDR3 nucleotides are TGCGCCAGCAGCCTGGACTACCAGCCCTACAATGAGCAGTTCTTC.

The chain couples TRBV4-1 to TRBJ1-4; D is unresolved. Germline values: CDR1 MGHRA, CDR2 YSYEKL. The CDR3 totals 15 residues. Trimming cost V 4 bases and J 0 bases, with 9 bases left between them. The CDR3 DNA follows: TGCGCCAGCAGCCGCACTGGTGCAACTAATGAAAAACTGTTTTTT. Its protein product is CASSRTGATNEKLFF.

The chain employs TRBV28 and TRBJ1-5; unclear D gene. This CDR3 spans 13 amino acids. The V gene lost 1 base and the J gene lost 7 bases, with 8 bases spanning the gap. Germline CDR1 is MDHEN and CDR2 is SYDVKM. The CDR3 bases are TGTGCCAGCAGTTTATCCCGTAGACAGCCCCAGCATTTT. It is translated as CASSLSRRQPQHF.

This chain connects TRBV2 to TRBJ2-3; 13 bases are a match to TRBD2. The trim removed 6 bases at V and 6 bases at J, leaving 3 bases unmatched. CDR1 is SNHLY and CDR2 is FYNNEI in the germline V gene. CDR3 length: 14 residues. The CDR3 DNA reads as TGTGCCAGCAGGGGGACTAGCGGGGATGATACGCAGTATTTT. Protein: CASRGTSGDDTQYF.

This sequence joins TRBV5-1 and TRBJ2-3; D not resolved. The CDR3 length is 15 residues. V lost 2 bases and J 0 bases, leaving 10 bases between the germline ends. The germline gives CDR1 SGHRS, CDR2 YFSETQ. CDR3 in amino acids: CASSLKTASTDTQYF. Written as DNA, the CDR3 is TGCGCCAGCAGCTTAAAGACCGCTAGCACAGATACGCAGTATTTT.